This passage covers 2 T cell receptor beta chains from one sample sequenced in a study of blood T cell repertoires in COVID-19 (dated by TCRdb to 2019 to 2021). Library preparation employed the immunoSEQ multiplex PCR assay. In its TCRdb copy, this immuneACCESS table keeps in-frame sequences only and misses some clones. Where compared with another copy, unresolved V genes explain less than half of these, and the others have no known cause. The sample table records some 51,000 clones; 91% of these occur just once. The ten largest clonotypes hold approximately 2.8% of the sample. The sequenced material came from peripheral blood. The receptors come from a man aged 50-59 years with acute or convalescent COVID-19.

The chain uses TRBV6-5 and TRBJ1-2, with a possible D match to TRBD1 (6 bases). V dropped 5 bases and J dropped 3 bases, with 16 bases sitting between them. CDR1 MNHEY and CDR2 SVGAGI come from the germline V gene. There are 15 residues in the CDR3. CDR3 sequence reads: CASSQRGGADYGYTF. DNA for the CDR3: TGTGCCAGCAGTCAACGGGGGGGCGCAGACTATGGCTACACCTTC.

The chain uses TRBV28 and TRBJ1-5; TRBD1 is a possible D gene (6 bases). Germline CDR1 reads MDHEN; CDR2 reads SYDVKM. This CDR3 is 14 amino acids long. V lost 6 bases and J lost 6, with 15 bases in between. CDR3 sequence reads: CASSPPGAGQPQHF. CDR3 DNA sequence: TGTGCCAGCAGCCCTCCAGGGGCGGGTCAGCCCCAGCATTTT. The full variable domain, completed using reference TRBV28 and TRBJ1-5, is DVKVTQSSRYLVKRTGEKVFLECVQDMDHENMFWYRQDPGLGLRLIYFSYDVKMKEKGDIPEGYSVSREKKERFSLILESASTNQTSMYLCASSPPGAGQPQHFGDGTRLSIL.